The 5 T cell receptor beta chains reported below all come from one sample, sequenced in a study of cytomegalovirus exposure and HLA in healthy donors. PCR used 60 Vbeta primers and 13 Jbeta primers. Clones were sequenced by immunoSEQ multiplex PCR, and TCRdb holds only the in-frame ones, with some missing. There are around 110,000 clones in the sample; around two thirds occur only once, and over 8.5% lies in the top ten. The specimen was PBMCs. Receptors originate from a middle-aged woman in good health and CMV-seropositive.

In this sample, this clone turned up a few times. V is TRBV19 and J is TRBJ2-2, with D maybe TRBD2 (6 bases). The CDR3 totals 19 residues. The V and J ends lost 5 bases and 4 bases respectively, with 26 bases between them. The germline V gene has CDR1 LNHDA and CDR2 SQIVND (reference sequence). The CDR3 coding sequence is TGTGCCAGTAGTTCGGGGGACCTTCCCTGGTTGGGACTCACCGGGGAGCTGTTTTTT. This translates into CASSSGDLPWLGLTGELFF.

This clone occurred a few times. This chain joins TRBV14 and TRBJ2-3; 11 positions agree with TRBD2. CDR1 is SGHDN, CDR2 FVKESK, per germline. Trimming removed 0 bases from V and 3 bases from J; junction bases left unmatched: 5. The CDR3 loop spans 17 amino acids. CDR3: CASSQDPLAGGTDTQYF. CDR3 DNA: TGTGCCAGCAGCCAAGACCCCCTAGCGGGAGGAACAGATACGCAGTATTTT.

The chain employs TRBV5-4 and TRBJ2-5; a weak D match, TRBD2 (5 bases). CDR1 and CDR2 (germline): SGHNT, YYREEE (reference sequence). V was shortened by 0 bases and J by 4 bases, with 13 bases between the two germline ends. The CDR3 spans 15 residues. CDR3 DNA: TGTGCCAGCAGCTTGGACCTAGCTTGGGGAGAGACCCAGTACTTC. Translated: CASSLDLAWGETQYF.

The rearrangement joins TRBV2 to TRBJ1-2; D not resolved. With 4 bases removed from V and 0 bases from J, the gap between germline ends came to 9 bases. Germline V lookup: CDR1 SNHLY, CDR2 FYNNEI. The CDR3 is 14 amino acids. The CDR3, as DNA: TGTGCCAGCAGTGGGCAGTCCTCTAACTATGGCTACACCTTC. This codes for CASSGQSSNYGYTF.

CDR3: CASSLGTGDGYTF. The CDR3 region has the DNA TGTGCCAGCAGCCTAGGGACAGGGGATGGCTACACCTTC. The chain recombines TRBV7-2 with TRBJ1-2, with 10 bases identical to TRBD1. With V trimmed by 5 bases and J by 6 bases, 3 bases remained unmatched. Germline lookup yields CDR1 SGHTA and CDR2 FQGNSA. This CDR3 has 13 residues. The full variable domain, with the rest looked up from reference TRBV7-2 and TRBJ1-2, is GAGVSQSPSNKVTEKGKDVELRCDPISGHTALYWYRQSLGQGLEFLIYFQGNSAPDKSGLPSDRFSAERTGGSVSTLTIQRTQQEDSAVYLCASSLGTGDGYTFGSGTRLTVV.